This T cell receptor beta chain came from a study of cytomegalovirus exposure and HLA in healthy donors. The wider study: Out of 150 million to 200 million T cells, an earlier analysis found roughly 100 million unique TCR beta sequences in total. A preliminary data release comprised 80 million to 95 million unique TCRs obtained from HLA-typed donors.

As concerns this clone: What it binds is not known. Other nucleotide sequences from this sample produce the same CDR3.

The PCR employed 60 Vbeta primers together with 13 Jbeta primers. Assay: immunoSEQ multiplex PCR; the TCRdb copy retains only in-frame clones and omits some. The repertoire holds roughly 100,000 clones, with approximately 64% as singletons. Study-wide results and caveats: There were 150 or so TCR beta chains listed as cytomegalovirus-associated.

The CDR3 is made up of 15 amino acids. V lost 1 base and J 3 bases, leaving 13 bases between the germline ends. The germline CDR1 and CDR2 sequences are MGHRA and YSYEKL. The chain is built from TRBV4-1 and TRBJ2-7; D possibly corresponds to TRBD2 (6 bases). Sequencing input: PBMCs. The receptor comes from a human donor in good health. The CDR3 sequence: CASSQVAGQIYEQYF. In nucleotides, the CDR3 is TGCGCCAGCAGCCAAGTGGCGGGGCAGATCTACGAGCAGTACTTC.